These 27 T cell receptor beta chains originate from one sample sequenced in a study of Graves' ophthalmopathy and Graves' hyperthyroidism. RNA transcripts yielded amplified TCR beta CDR3 regions. An opening RT-PCR round employed HTBI primers and preceded a second-round multiplex PCR. TCRdb fed the multiplex PCR reads into MiXCR, producing one record per CDR3 protein. The sample lists 650,000 to 900,000 distinct CDR3 sequences; around 40% were seen once. Material for sequencing was peripheral blood. These receptors came from an adult man with Graves' ophthalmopathy.

This clonotype was counted many times. The chain uses TRBV12-3 or TRBV12-4 and TRBJ1-2, with 8 bases lining up with TRBD1. The J segment lost 4 bases and the V segment lost 4 bases, leaving 5 bases of the junction unmatched. The CDR3 runs to 14 residues. The CDR3 bases are TGTGCCAGCAGTTCGTCGACAGGGGTCTATGGCTACACCTTC. This encodes CASSSSTGVYGYTF.

This chain connects TRBV2 to TRBJ1-2; D is perhaps TRBD1 (5 bases). V was clipped by 6 bases and J by 6 bases, with 14 bases between them. The length of the CDR3 is 13 residues. Germline lookup yields CDR1 SNHLY and CDR2 FYNNEI. CDR3: CASSRTFVHGYTF. The CDR3 DNA reads TGTGCCAGCAGCCGGACATTTGTCCATGGCTACACCTTC.

On this clonotype itself: A clone one base away is much larger, so this may be a read error. The chain joins TRBV11-2 to TRBJ1-5; D is unresolved. CDR3 size: 11 residues. Germline-derived CDR1 and CDR2 are SGHAT and FQNNGV. V was shortened by 8 bases and J by 9 bases, with 11 bases between the two germline ends. In DNA form, the CDR3 reads TGTGCCAGCGGGGAGCGGTGGCCCCAGCATTTT. Its protein is CASGERWPQHF.

This chain joins TRBV7-3 and TRBJ2-4, with 7 bases lining up with TRBD2. J gave up 6 bases and V 2 bases, and 1 base lay outside the gene matches. The CDR3 spans 13 residues. CDR1 is SGHTA, CDR2 FQGTGA, per germline. The CDR3 reads CASSLWGGNIQYF. CDR3 DNA: TGTGCCAGCAGCTTATGGGGGGGAAACATTCAGTACTTC.

This clonotype was seen once. The V call is TRBV11-2, the J call TRBJ1-2; possibly TRBD1 for D (5 bases). From germline, CDR1 is SGHAT and CDR2 FQNNGV. Deletions cut 5 bases from V and 3 bases from J, with 25 bases between. This CDR3 contains 18 residues. CDR3 coding DNA: TGTGCCAGCAGCGTTAATGGGGACCGACCGACTGGAGACTATGGCTACACCTTC. Its translation: CASSVNGDRPTGDYGYTF.

This chain joins TRBV19 and TRBJ2-6; 7 positions agree with TRBD2. Trimming cost V 0 bases and J 2 bases; bases outside gene matches: 1. The length of the CDR3 is 16 residues. The germline V gene has CDR1 LNHDA and CDR2 SQIVND (reference sequence). CDR3 sequence (DNA): TGTGCCAGTAGTATAGATCGGGGGGCTGGGGCCAACGTCCTGACTTTC. It codes for CASSIDRGAGANVLTF.

At least ten counts were recorded for this clonotype. The rearrangement uses TRBV20-1 and TRBJ2-7; D might be TRBD2 (6 bases). Germline CDR1 and CDR2: DFQATT and SNEGSKA (reference sequence). Trimming took off 1 base at V and 2 bases at J, with 9 bases between the two ends. This CDR3 contains 13 residues. The CDR3 here is CSARVREPYEQYF. Here the CDR3 DNA reads TGCAGTGCTAGAGTTCGGGAGCCCTACGAGCAGTACTTC.

This chain links TRBV7-2 with TRBJ1-4; D is undetermined. V lost 5 bases to trimming and J lost 3 bases, with 10 bases between them. The CDR3 extends over 14 amino acids. Looked up from germline, CDR1 is SGHTA and CDR2 is FQGNSA. CDR3: CASSPSQSNEKLFF. The CDR3 DNA is TGTGCCAGCAGCCCCTCCCAATCTAATGAAAAACTGTTTTTT.

For this clonotype: At one boundary the junction diverges from the germline segment, which might be a read error. The chain couples TRBV25-1 to TRBJ1-1; D gene uncertain. The CDR3 totals 13 residues. Looked up from germline, CDR1 is MGHDK and CDR2 is SYGVNS. This CDR3 is CASSFSLNPEAFF. The CDR3 bases are TGTGCCAGCAGCTTTTCTCTGAACCCTGAAGCTTTCTTT. Filled out from reference TRBV25-1 and TRBJ1-1, the complete variable domain reads EADIYQTPRYLVIGTGKKITLECSQTMGHDKMYWYQQDPGMELHLIHYSYGVNSTEKGDLSSESTVSRIRTEHFPLTLESARPSHTSQYLCASSFSLNPEAFFGQGTRLTVV.

This chain links TRBV4-3 with TRBJ1-1, with 7 positions matching TRBD1. The CDR3 has 18 residues. Looked up from germline, CDR1 is LGHNA and CDR2 is YSLEER. V was clipped by 4 bases and J by 3 bases; unmatched bases: 17. CDR3 coding DNA: TGCGCCAGCAGCCGTGACCGGAGGGGGCTGATTTCGGACACTGAAGCTTTCTTT. This gives the protein CASSRDRRGLISDTEAFF.

In its sample, this clonotype was seen many times. The chain has TRBV7-3 and TRBJ2-5; 10 nucleotides agree with TRBD2. The CDR3 has 14 residues. Germline V gene sequence: CDR1 SGHTA, CDR2 FQGTGA. The ends lost 4 bases at V and 5 bases at J; junction bases unmatched: 4. This chain's CDR3 is CASSSAGGLETQYF. CDR3 bases: TGTGCCAGCAGCTCAGCGGGGGGGCTCGAGACCCAGTACTTC.

This clonotype was detected once. In DNA form, the CDR3 reads TGCAGTGCAAGTGACGTGGACAGGGGAGGGGAGACCCAGTACTTC. Translated: CSASDVDRGGETQYF. The chain combines TRBV20-1 with TRBJ2-5; 9 nucleotides match TRBD1. In germline, CDR1 is DFQATT, CDR2 SNEGSKA (reference sequence). The CDR3 sequence is 15 residues long. With V trimmed by 6 bases and J by 5 bases, 13 bases remained unmatched.

This chain connects TRBV20-1 to TRBJ1-5; D is unresolved. The V gene lost 1 base and the J gene lost 0 bases, with 10 bases spanning the gap. CDR3 length: 15 amino acids. Germline V gene lookup returns CDR1 DFQATT and CDR2 SNEGSKA (reference sequence). The CDR3 DNA follows: TGCAGTGCTAGAGTTGCAGGAGATAGCAATCAGCCCCAGCATTTT. This encodes CSARVAGDSNQPQHF.

The chain has TRBV6-5 and TRBJ1-2, with 8 positions matching TRBD1. Germline V gene data show CDR1 as MNHEY and CDR2 as SVGAGI. Trimming at V came to 5 bases and at J to 8 bases, leaving 10 bases not matched to a gene. CDR3 length: 14 amino acids. CDR3 in amino acids: CASSLQGAIQGYTF. CDR3 sequence (DNA): TGTGCCAGCAGTCTTCAGGGGGCGATCCAAGGCTACACCTTC.

In this sample, this clonotype turned up a few times. This chain joins TRBV5-4 and TRBJ1-6; the match to TRBD1 covers 7 bases. The germline CDR1 and CDR2 sequences are SGHNT and YYREEE (reference sequence). With V trimmed by 4 bases and J by 6 bases, 7 bases remained unmatched. CDR3 length equals 15 residues. This chain's CDR3 is CASSGKTGVNSPLHF. CDR3 sequence (DNA): TGTGCCAGCAGCGGCAAAACAGGGGTTAATTCACCCCTCCACTTT.

In this sample, this clonotype turned up a few times. V gene TRBV29-1 combines with J gene TRBJ1-1; D is unresolved. Trimming removed 8 bases from V and 1 base from J, with 14 bases in between. Germline lookup yields CDR1 SQVTM and CDR2 ANQGSEA. The CDR3 runs 13 residues. The CDR3 DNA sequence: TGCAGCTTAATGGTCACCGCGAACACTGAAGCTTTCTTT. Its protein is CSLMVTANTEAFF.

This clonotype was seen a single time. Its ends do not fully match the called genes, so a read error is possible. This rearrangement joins TRBV24-1 to TRBJ1-5, with 9 bases matching TRBD1. There are 15 residues in the CDR3. Germline lookup yields CDR1 KGHDR and CDR2 SFDVKD. The CDR3 loop is CASSKQGARGQPQHF. Here the CDR3 DNA reads TGCGCCAGCAGCAAACAGGGGGCGCGGGGTCAGCCCCAGCATTTT.

This clonotype appeared a few times. The J gene is TRBJ1-4, the V gene TRBV20-1; perhaps TRBD1 as D (6 bases). Trimming removed 0 bases at V and 8 bases at J, with 13 bases between. Per the germline V gene, CDR1 is DFQATT and CDR2 is SNEGSKA (reference sequence). The CDR3 has 14 residues. The CDR3 nucleotides read TGCAGTGCTAGAGATCGGGGGGCTGGGGAAAAACTGTTTTTT. It translates to CSARDRGAGEKLFF.

CDR3 coding DNA: TGTGCCAGCAGCGTAGGATTGCAGGGGAACACTGAAGCTTTCTTT. Its protein is CASSVGLQGNTEAFF. The rearrangement joins TRBV9 to TRBJ1-1, with a tentative D call TRBD1 (5 bases). CDR1 SGDLS and CDR2 YYNGEE come from the germline V gene. The V end was cut by 0 bases, the J end by 1 base, with 10 bases between. The CDR3 runs 15 residues.

The table lists this clonotype with a few counts. CDR3 region: CASRGRRGNYGYTF. CDR3 DNA sequence: TGTGCCAGCAGGGGACGCCGGGGAAACTATGGCTACACCTTC. V and J are TRBV7-2 and TRBJ1-2; TRBD1 is a possible D gene (5 bases). Trimming took off 6 bases at V and 2 bases at J, with 13 bases between the two ends. Germline-derived CDR1 and CDR2 are SGHTA and FQGNSA. This CDR3 has 14 residues. Full variable domain (missing parts from reference TRBV7-2 and TRBJ1-2): GAGVSQSPSNKVTEKGKDVELRCDPISGHTALYWYRQSLGQGLEFLIYFQGNSAPDKSGLPSDRFSAERTGGSVSTLTIQRTQQEDSAVYLCASRGRRGNYGYTFGSGTRLTVV.

V is TRBV11-3 and J is TRBJ2-7, with 10 bases that match TRBD1. Per germline, CDR1 SGHNT and CDR2 YENEEA. This CDR3 has 17 residues. J was trimmed by 4 bases and V by 4 bases; bases with no gene match: 13. Here the CDR3 DNA reads TGTGCCAGCAGCTCATTGGGACAGGGGCTTCCTGGGTACGAGCAGTACTTC. It specifies CASSSLGQGLPGYEQYF.

This clonotype was observed once. Germline and junction disagree at one end, which may indicate a read error. The rearrangement uses TRBV20-1 and TRBJ2-5; D is uncertain. The CDR3 has 14 residues. Germline CDR1 reads DFQATT; CDR2 reads SNEGSKA (reference sequence). CDR3 in amino acids: CSTGPSQVQETQDF. CDR3 coding DNA: TGCAGTACGGGCCCTTCGCAGGTCCAAGAGACCCAGGACTTC.

Many counts were recorded for this clonotype. J is TRBJ1-5 and V is TRBV2, with 10 bases identical to TRBD1. The CDR3 totals 14 residues. V lost 6 bases to trimming and J lost 6 bases; unmatched junction nucleotides: 5. CDR1 and CDR2 from the germline V gene are SNHLY and FYNNEI. Written as DNA, the CDR3 is TGTGCCAGCAGACCGGACAGGGGGAGTCAGCCCCAGCATTTT. Amino acid sequence: CASRPDRGSQPQHF.

The chain carries TRBV7-6 and TRBJ2-5; 11 nucleotides line up with TRBD1. The CDR3 extends over 17 amino acids. In germline, CDR1 is SGHVS, CDR2 FNYEAQ. Germline trimming cut 6 bases from V and 4 bases from J; bases unmatched to any gene: 13. The CDR3, as DNA: TGTGCCAGCAGTCCAATTCTGGGACAGGGGGAGCGAGAGACCCAGTACTTC. It codes for CASSPILGQGERETQYF.

The chain combines TRBV29-1 with TRBJ2-7; TRBD2 matches 9 bases. Gene TRBJ2-1 matches the end of the DNA better, so the J call may be wrong. This CDR3 spans 14 amino acids. CDR1 is SQVTM and CDR2 is ANQGSEA in the germline V gene. CDR3 in amino acids: CSVSLSGSPIEQFF. For the CDR3, the DNA is TGCAGCGTTAGTCTTAGCGGGAGTCCCATTGAGCAGTTCTTC.

This clonotype was found a few times. The chain carries TRBV29-1 and TRBJ2-7; TRBD2 is a possible D gene (5 bases). The germline gives CDR1 SQVTM, CDR2 ANQGSEA. V was cut by 1 base and J by 5 bases, with 12 bases left in between. CDR3 length: 13 residues. The CDR3 sequence: CSVEASGEHEQYF. In nucleotides, the CDR3 is TGCAGCGTTGAAGCATCTGGGGAGCACGAGCAGTACTTC.

This clonotype was counted a few times. One end of the junction varies from germline; a read error may be responsible. V usage is TRBV24-1 and J usage is TRBJ1-5; D remains unclear. Germline V gene data show CDR1 as KGHDR and CDR2 as SFDVKD. The CDR3 length is 15 residues. CDR3 nucleotides: TGTGCCAGCAGTTACTCTAGTGGGCGATATCAGCCCCAGCATTTT. Translation gives CASSYSSGRYQPQHF.